This T cell receptor beta chain was found in a study of metastatic and nonmetastatic thyroid tumors (dated by TCRdb to the early 2020s). Regarding the complete study: For patients with malignant and with benign thyroid disease, the researchers compared repertoires between peripheral blood samples and tumor or nodule tissue samples. Study-level results and caveats: In both blood and tumor samples, TCR beta diversity was reported to be significantly higher in malignant tumors than in benign nodules.

The CDR3 goes from the cysteine to the phenylalanine over 12 residues. Just CDR3 DNA is preserved here, 36 bases in frame from base 1. Deletion took 2 bases off V and 5 bases off J, with a span of 4 bases between the germline ends. The germline V gene (reference sequence) yields PRHDT for CDR1 and FYEKMQ for CDR2. To prepare the library, PCR was applied. The instrument was an Illumina HiSeq 4000. High-throughput sequencing was used to profile the TCR beta-chain CDR3 region of every patient. Under the source paper's analysis protocol: A classifier to discriminate distant-metastatic papillary thyroid cancer patients was built from CDR3 differences across clinicopathological groups. The Shannon index was used to assess repertoire diversity, and the Morisita-Horn index was used to assess tumor-blood repertoire similarity. Starting from the raw public reads, TCRdb applied fastp trimming at Q25, assembled clones with MiXCR and retained in-frame beta chains. These V and J calls derive from TCRdb rather than the authors' analysis. Across this sample there are approximately 17,000 clones, with 16% seen only once. The ten top clones hold less than 20% of the sample.

This clone is identified as medium-sized (0.01 to 0.1%). This clone's antigen is unknown. No much larger clonotype is one base removed from it; base qualities were not supplied. No patient had received any treatment before thyroid surgery. The study retrospectively analysed patient clinical samples collected from about 2012 to 2018 using T-cell receptor beta sequencing. The rearrangement joined TRBV13 to TRBJ1-5; the D gene is not confidently resolved. The TCR comes from a male donor with papillary thyroid cancer or a benign thyroid nodule (not recorded which). Some clones in this sample may be carry-over from other donors' samples. The specimen sequenced was blood. The DNA sequence follows: TGTGCCAGCAGCTTACTGGATCAGCCCCAGCATTTT. Translated, it reads CASSLLDQPQHF. Where the CDR3 stops, the reference TRBV13 and TRBJ1-5 genes take over; the full variable domain is AAGVIQSPRHLIKEKRETATLKCYPIPRHDTVYWYQQGPGQDPQFLISFYEKMQSDKGSIPDRFSAQQFSDYHSELNMSSLELGDSALYFCASSLLDQPQHFGDGTRLSIL.